The rows below give T cell receptor beta chains drawn from one sample of a study of T cell repertoires in cytomegalovirus infection. From the reads, TCRdb called clonotypes with MiXCR, one entry per CDR3 protein. The profile shows 450,000 to 650,000 distinct CDR3 sequences, 26% of them singletons. Sequenced sample: PBMCs. Receptors originate from a human donor in good health (CMV status not recorded). Some clones in this sample may be carry-over from other donors' samples. Each CDR3 is given with its conserved first and last residue. Each record gives: V gene, D gene, J gene, clone size, CDR3 protein, CDR3 DNA. D genes are given only for firm matches. Not every row has a clone size; where given, it reads once, few, many or a size class.

V gene: TRBV2
D gene: -
J gene: TRBJ2-2
clone size: few
CDR3 protein: CASSEGRSGPGELFF
CDR3 DNA: TGTGCCAGCAGTGAGGGGCGCTCGGGCCCCGGGGAGCTGTTTTTT

V gene: TRBV19
D gene: TRBD1
J gene: TRBJ1-5
clone size: -
CDR3 protein: CASSVIKSGTANQPQHF
CDR3 DNA: TGTGCCAGTAGTGTAATCAAATCCGGGACAGCTAATCAGCCCCAGCATTTT

V gene: TRBV6-6
D gene: -
J gene: TRBJ2-3
clone size: -
CDR3 protein: CASRVGGGNTDTQYF
CDR3 DNA: TGTGCCAGCAGGGTCGGTGGAGGGAACACAGATACGCAGTATTTT

V gene: TRBV6-2/TRBV6-3
D gene: -
J gene: TRBJ2-3
clone size: -
CDR3 protein: CASTSPAFSTDTQYF
CDR3 DNA: TGTGCCAGCACCTCCCCGGCTTTTAGCACAGATACGCAGTATTTT

V gene: TRBV7-8
D gene: -
J gene: TRBJ1-1
clone size: -
CDR3 protein: CASSTLQGLEAFF
CDR3 DNA: TGTGCCAGCAGCACCTTACAGGGTCTTGAAGCTTTCTTT

V gene: TRBV20-1
D gene: TRBD2
J gene: TRBJ2-7
clone size: -
CDR3 protein: CSASLLAGEYEQYF
CDR3 DNA: TGCAGTGCTAGTTTGCTAGCGGGAGAGTACGAGCAGTACTTC

V gene: TRBV24-1
D gene: TRBD1
J gene: TRBJ1-5
clone size: -
CDR3 protein: CATMAAGQGAQPQHF
CDR3 DNA: TGTGCCACCATGGCCGCGGGACAGGGGGCTCAGCCCCAGCATTTT

V gene: TRBV7-2
D gene: -
J gene: TRBJ2-1
clone size: many
CDR3 protein: CASNPPYNEQFF
CDR3 DNA: TGTGCCAGCAATCCGCCCTACAATGAGCAGTTCTTC

V gene: TRBV5-6
D gene: -
J gene: TRBJ1-2
clone size: -
CDR3 protein: CASSLGRARIYGYTF
CDR3 DNA: TGTGCCAGCAGCTTGGGAAGGGCAAGGATCTATGGCTACACCTTC

V gene: TRBV30
D gene: TRBD1
J gene: TRBJ1-6
clone size: -
CDR3 protein: CAWTLQGNSPLHF
CDR3 DNA: TGTGCCTGGACCCTACAGGGGAATTCACCCCTCCACTTT

V gene: TRBV3-1
D gene: -
J gene: TRBJ2-5
clone size: many
CDR3 protein: CASSTGQGGEETQYF
CDR3 DNA: TGTGCCAGCAGCACTGGCCAGGGTGGAGAAGAGACCCAGTACTTC

V gene: TRBV12-3/TRBV12-4
D gene: TRBD1
J gene: TRBJ2-2
clone size: -
CDR3 protein: CASSLAGGQGNTGELFF
CDR3 DNA: TGTGCCAGCAGTTTAGCGGGAGGACAGGGGAACACCGGGGAGCTGTTTTTT

V gene: TRBV7-7
D gene: -
J gene: TRBJ2-5
clone size: -
CDR3 protein: CASSLSGPQETQYF
CDR3 DNA: TGTGCCAGCAGCTTAAGCGGGCCCCAAGAGACCCAGTACTTC

V gene: TRBV29-1
D gene: -
J gene: TRBJ2-1
clone size: -
CDR3 protein: CSVAVGYNEQFF
CDR3 DNA: TGCAGCGTTGCGGTCGGTTACAATGAGCAGTTCTTC

V gene: TRBV7-2
D gene: TRBD2
J gene: TRBJ2-5
clone size: -
CDR3 protein: CASRNRLADQETQYF
CDR3 DNA: TGTGCCAGCAGAAATCGACTAGCGGACCAAGAGACCCAGTACTTC

V gene: TRBV7-9
D gene: -
J gene: TRBJ2-7
clone size: -
CDR3 protein: CASSSDPLSYEQYF
CDR3 DNA: TGTGCCAGCAGCTCGGACCCTCTCTCCTACGAGCAGTACTTC

V gene: TRBV4-1
D gene: -
J gene: TRBJ2-3
clone size: few
CDR3 protein: CASSQEVGIKATQYF
CDR3 DNA: TGCGCCAGCAGCCAAGAAGTGGGAATCAAGGCTACGCAGTATTTT

V gene: TRBV15
D gene: TRBD2
J gene: TRBJ2-3
clone size: many
CDR3 protein: CATSRVAGGGADTQYF
CDR3 DNA: TGTGCCACCAGCAGAGTAGCGGGAGGGGGGGCAGATACGCAGTATTTT

V gene: TRBV20-1
D gene: -
J gene: TRBJ2-5
clone size: few
CDR3 protein: CSVPGWAQETQYF
CDR3 DNA: TGCAGTGTCCCAGGGTGGGCGCAAGAGACCCAGTACTTC

V gene: TRBV4-3
D gene: -
J gene: TRBJ2-1
clone size: few
CDR3 protein: CASSQDIGQGGNNEQFF
CDR3 DNA: TGCGCCAGCAGCCAAGATATCGGGCAGGGTGGTAACAATGAGCAGTTCTTC

V gene: TRBV11-2
D gene: -
J gene: TRBJ2-3
clone size: -
CDR3 protein: CASSLYRQRGTDTQYF
CDR3 DNA: TGTGCCAGCAGCTTATACAGGCAAAGGGGCACAGATACGCAGTATTTT

V gene: TRBV5-1
D gene: -
J gene: TRBJ2-3
clone size: many
CDR3 protein: CASSGGISTDTQYF
CDR3 DNA: TGCGCCAGCAGCGGCGGGATTAGCACAGATACGCAGTATTTT

V gene: TRBV11-2
D gene: -
J gene: TRBJ1-4
clone size: few
CDR3 protein: CASSLGGVANEKLFF
CDR3 DNA: TGTGCCAGCAGCTTAGGGGGGGTAGCTAATGAAAAACTGTTTTTT

V gene: TRBV7-9
D gene: -
J gene: TRBJ1-2
clone size: many
CDR3 protein: CASRKSGGRGYGYTF
CDR3 DNA: TGTGCCAGCAGAAAGTCGGGAGGTCGGGGCTATGGCTACACCTTC

V gene: TRBV20-1
D gene: -
J gene: TRBJ1-5
clone size: -
CDR3 protein: CSARDSQGQPQHF
CDR3 DNA: TGCAGTGCTAGAGATAGCCAGGGCCAGCCCCAGCATTTT